A single sample is the source of the 18 T cell receptor beta chains below, sequenced in a study of blood T cell repertoires in COVID-19 (dated by TCRdb to the early 2020s). Libraries were made using the immunoSEQ multiplex PCR assay. This is the immuneACCESS table as TCRdb keeps it, with only in-frame sequences that have V and J called. A part of the clones is gone; compared with another copy, unresolved V genes explain less than half, and the rest is unexplained. The sample table lists 270,000 or so clones, about nine tenths of them with a count of one. The ten top clones hold roughly 2.1% of the sample. Material: PBMCs or T cells enriched from blood (not recorded which). These receptors were obtained from a woman aged 35 to 49 with acute COVID-19.

The genes are TRBV9 and TRBJ2-7; 8 bases line up with TRBD2. Germline loops: CDR1 SGDLS, CDR2 YYNGEE. This CDR3 spans 16 amino acids. V was pared by 4 bases and J by 6 bases, with 15 bases of the junction left unmatched. Here the CDR3 reads CASSPRPPGLGGEQYF. CDR3 bases: TGTGCCAGCAGCCCGCGACCCCCGGGACTAGGGGGCGAGCAGTACTTC.

The DNA of the CDR3 is TGCAGTGCTAGTTCAGGGAAATATGGCTACACCTTC. Translated: CSASSGKYGYTF. V is TRBV20-1 and J is TRBJ1-2; D might be TRBD1 (5 bases). Trimming removed 3 bases from V and 5 bases from J, with 10 bases in between. CDR1 is DFQATT, CDR2 SNEGSKA, per germline (reference sequence). CDR3 length equals 12 residues.

The chain couples TRBV7-3 to TRBJ2-3; tentative D call: TRBD2 (6 bases). Trimming shortened V by 5 bases and J by 3 bases, and 12 bases separated the two germline ends. The CDR3 consists of 14 residues. Germline V gene data show CDR1 as SGHTA and CDR2 as FQGTGA. In nucleotides, the CDR3 is TGTGCCAGCAGCCAAGCCCGGGAGACAGATACGCAGTATTTT. As protein: CASSQARETDTQYF.

The rearrangement uses TRBV28 and TRBJ2-4, with 7 bases matching TRBD1. V shed 3 bases, J shed 3 bases, and the junction held 8 bases outside the gene matches. Germline V lookup: CDR1 MDHEN, CDR2 SYDVKM. The CDR3 is made up of 16 amino acids. CDR3 bases: TGTGCCAGCAGTTTTCGCGACAGGGCGGGCAAAAACATTCAGTACTTC. This encodes CASSFRDRAGKNIQYF.

This chain uses TRBV4-2 with TRBJ2-1; unclear D gene. V lost 4 bases, J lost 4 bases, and 20 bases lay in between. The V gene's germline CDR1 is LGHNA and CDR2 YNFKEQ. The length of the CDR3 is 17 residues. The CDR3 DNA reads TGTGCCAGCAGCCTGACGTCTGTGGTGGCGGCTTACAATGAGCAGTTCTTC. This sequence encodes CASSLTSVVAAYNEQFF.

This chain connects TRBV6-5 to TRBJ1-1; D is unclear. Germline assignment: CDR1 MNHEY and CDR2 SVGAGI. Deletions cut 10 bases from V and 0 bases from J, with 18 bases between. This CDR3 spans 15 amino acids. This CDR3 is CATSLGVLVNTEAFF. CDR3 nucleotides: TGTGCCACCTCGCTCGGGGTGTTGGTGAACACTGAAGCTTTCTTT.

This chain uses TRBV25-1 with TRBJ2-3; D perhaps matches TRBD1 (6 bases). The CDR3 is made up of 14 amino acids. Germline CDR1 and CDR2: MGHDK and SYGVNS. The ends were cut back, 3 bases at V and 7 bases at J, with 14 bases in the middle. CDR3 loop: CASSEVNRDHTQYF. The DNA of the CDR3 is TGTGCCAGCAGTGAGGTAAACAGGGATCATACGCAGTATTTT.

The chain is built from TRBV6-5 and TRBJ2-3; a possible D gene is TRBD2 (6 bases). The CDR3 runs 13 residues. Germline loops: CDR1 MNHEY, CDR2 SVGAGI. V lost 8 bases to trimming and J lost 0 bases, with 9 bases between them. CDR3 loop: CASGGTSTDTQYF. CDR3 DNA: TGTGCCAGCGGGGGGACTAGCACAGATACGCAGTATTTT.

The rearrangement uses TRBV28 and TRBJ2-7, with a tentative D call TRBD2 (7 bases). The germline V and J ends were trimmed by 4 bases and 2 bases, with 12 bases remaining between them. CDR1 and CDR2 (germline): MDHEN, SYDVKM. This CDR3 contains 14 residues. For the CDR3, the DNA is TGTGCCAGCAGTTCCGGGGGGCGTACCTACGAGCAGTACTTC. Its protein is CASSSGGRTYEQYF.

V and J are TRBV2 and TRBJ2-2, with 10 bases matching TRBD2. J lost 8 bases, V lost 7 bases, and 13 bases had no gene match. Germline loops: CDR1 SNHLY, CDR2 FYNNEI. The CDR3 totals 16 residues. The chain's CDR3 is CASTRRSGGALGELFF. CDR3 sequence (DNA): TGTGCCAGCACCCGTCGGAGCGGGGGGGCCTTGGGGGAGCTGTTTTTT.

The J gene is TRBJ2-3, the V gene TRBV10-3; the D gene is possibly TRBD2 (6 bases). Trimming stripped 8 bases from V and 3 bases from J, with 9 bases between. The CDR3 totals 12 residues. The germline V gene encodes CDR1 ENHRY and CDR2 SYGVKD. Here the CDR3 DNA reads TGTGCCATCGGGGAGGTAACAGATACGCAGTATTTT. It translates to CAIGEVTDTQYF.

This sequence joins TRBV9 and TRBJ2-7; 9 nucleotides match TRBD1. The germline gives CDR1 SGDLS, CDR2 YYNGEE. The J segment lost 3 bases and the V segment lost 4 bases, leaving 5 bases of the junction unmatched. CDR3 length: 14 amino acids. The CDR3 is CASSSRTGDYEQYF. The CDR3 DNA reads TGTGCCAGCAGCTCGCGGACAGGGGACTACGAGCAGTACTTC.

The J gene is TRBJ2-7, the V gene TRBV19; 7 positions agree with TRBD2. J lost 0 bases, V lost 8 bases, and 4 bases had no gene match. The germline V gene encodes CDR1 LNHDA and CDR2 SQIVND (reference sequence). The CDR3 sequence is 13 residues long. Written as DNA, the CDR3 is TGTGCCAGTTCCGGGACTAACTCCTACGAGCAGTACTTC. It codes for CASSGTNSYEQYF.

V is TRBV19 and J is TRBJ1-5, with 7 bases that match TRBD1. Germline assignment: CDR1 LNHDA and CDR2 SQIVND (reference sequence). This CDR3 has 18 amino acids. V was clipped by 5 bases and J by 0 bases; unmatched bases: 13. The CDR3 bases are TGTGCCAGTAGTCTAGGGGGCAGGAGCCTCAATAGCAATCAGCCCCAGCATTTT. This gives the protein CASSLGGRSLNSNQPQHF.

The chain links TRBV15 to TRBJ2-7, with TRBD2 matching over 7 bases. Trimming cost V 0 bases and J 7 bases; bases outside gene matches: 15. The CDR3 covers 17 residues. Germline CDR1 LNHNV, CDR2 YYDKDF (reference sequence). The CDR3: CATSRDISGSWVGEQYF. DNA of the CDR3: TGTGCCACCAGCAGAGATATTAGCGGGTCGTGGGTCGGGGAGCAGTACTTC.

The rearrangement joins TRBV2 to TRBJ2-1; 7 bases fit TRBD1. The V gene end was trimmed by 1 base and the J gene end by 8 bases; junction bases not matched to a gene: 8. There are 15 residues in the CDR3. Germline values: CDR1 SNHLY, CDR2 FYNNEI. The CDR3 sequence is CASSEEGATVDEQFF. The CDR3 DNA follows: TGTGCCAGCAGTGAAGAGGGGGCGACAGTGGATGAGCAGTTCTTC.

The rearrangement uses TRBV7-3 and TRBJ2-2; a weak D match, TRBD1 (5 bases). V lost 5 bases and J 10 bases, leaving 14 bases between the germline ends. The CDR3 consists of 13 residues. In germline, CDR1 is SGHTA, CDR2 FQGTGA. CDR3 loop: CASSPSTAEELFF. The CDR3 DNA sequence: TGTGCCAGCAGCCCCTCGACAGCAGAGGAGCTGTTTTTT.

The V and J genes are TRBV6-5 and TRBJ2-1; 7 nucleotides agree with TRBD1. The ends lost 6 bases at V and 4 bases at J; junction bases unmatched: 3. This CDR3 comprises 13 residues. Germline V CDR1 and CDR2: MNHEY, SVGAGI. The CDR3 DNA follows: TGTGCCAGCAGAGGGACAGCTTACAATGAGCAGTTCTTC. Protein: CASRGTAYNEQFF.